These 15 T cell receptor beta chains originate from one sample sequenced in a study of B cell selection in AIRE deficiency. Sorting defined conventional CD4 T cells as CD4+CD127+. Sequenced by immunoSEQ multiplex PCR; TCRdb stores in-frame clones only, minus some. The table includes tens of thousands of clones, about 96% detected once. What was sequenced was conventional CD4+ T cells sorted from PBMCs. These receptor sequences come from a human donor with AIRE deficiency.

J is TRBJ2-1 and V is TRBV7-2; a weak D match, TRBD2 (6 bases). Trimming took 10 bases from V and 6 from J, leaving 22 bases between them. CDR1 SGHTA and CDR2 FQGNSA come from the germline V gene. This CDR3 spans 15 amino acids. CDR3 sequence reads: CATRPSGSMGNEQFF. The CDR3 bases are TGTGCCACCAGGCCGTCCGGGAGTATGGGCAATGAGCAGTTCTTC.

The CDR3 reads CASSIPGGGYHEQYF. The DNA for the CDR3 is TGTGCCAGCAGCATACCCGGCGGAGGGTACCACGAGCAGTACTTC. The genes are TRBV7-8 and TRBJ2-7; D is possibly TRBD2 (6 bases). Trimming took off 5 bases at V and 5 bases at J, with 19 bases between the two ends. Germline V gene sequence: CDR1 SGHVS, CDR2 FQNEAQ. The CDR3 has 15 residues.

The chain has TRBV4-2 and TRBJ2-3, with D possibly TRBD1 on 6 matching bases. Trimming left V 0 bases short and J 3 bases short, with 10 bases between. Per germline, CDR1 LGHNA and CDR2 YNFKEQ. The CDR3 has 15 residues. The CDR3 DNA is TGTGCCAGCAGCCAAGAAGGACAGAATACAGATACGCAGTATTTT. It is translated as CASSQEGQNTDTQYF.

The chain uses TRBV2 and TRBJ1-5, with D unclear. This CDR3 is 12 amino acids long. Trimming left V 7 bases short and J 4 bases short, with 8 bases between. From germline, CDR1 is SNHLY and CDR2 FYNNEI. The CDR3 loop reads CASTGPNQPQHF. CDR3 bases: TGTGCCAGCACCGGCCCTAATCAGCCCCAGCATTTT.

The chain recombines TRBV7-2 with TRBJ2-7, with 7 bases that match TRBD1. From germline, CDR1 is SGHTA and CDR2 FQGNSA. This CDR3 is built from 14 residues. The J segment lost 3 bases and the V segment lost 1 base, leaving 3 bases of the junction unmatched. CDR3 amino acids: CASSLVDRSYEQYF. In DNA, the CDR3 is TGTGCCAGCAGCTTAGTGGACAGGAGCTACGAGCAGTACTTC.

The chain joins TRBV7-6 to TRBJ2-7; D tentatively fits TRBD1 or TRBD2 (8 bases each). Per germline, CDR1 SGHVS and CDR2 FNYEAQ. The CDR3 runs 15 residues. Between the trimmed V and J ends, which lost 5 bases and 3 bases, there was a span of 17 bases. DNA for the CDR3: TGTGCCAGCAGCAACGGGAGGGACAGGAGCTACGAGCAGTACTTC. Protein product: CASSNGRDRSYEQYF.

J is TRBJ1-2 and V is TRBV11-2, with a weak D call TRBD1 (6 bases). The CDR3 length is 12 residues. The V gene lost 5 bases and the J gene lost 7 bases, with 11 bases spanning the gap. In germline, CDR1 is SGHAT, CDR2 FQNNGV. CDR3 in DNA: TGTGCCAGCAGCCGTGGGGGCGGTGGCTACACCTTC. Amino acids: CASSRGGGGYTF.

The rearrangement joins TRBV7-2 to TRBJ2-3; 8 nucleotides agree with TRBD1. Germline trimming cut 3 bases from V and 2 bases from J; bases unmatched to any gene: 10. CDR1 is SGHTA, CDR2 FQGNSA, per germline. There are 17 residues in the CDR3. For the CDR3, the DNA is TGTGCCAGCAGCTTCGCAGGGGGCAGTACGGACACAGATACGCAGTATTTT. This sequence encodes CASSFAGGSTDTDTQYF.

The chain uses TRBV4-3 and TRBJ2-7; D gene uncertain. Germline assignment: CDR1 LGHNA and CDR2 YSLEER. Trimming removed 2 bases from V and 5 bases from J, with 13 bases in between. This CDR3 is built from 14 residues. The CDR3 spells CASSQIKGWDEQYF. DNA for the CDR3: TGCGCCAGCAGCCAAATAAAAGGATGGGACGAGCAGTACTTC.

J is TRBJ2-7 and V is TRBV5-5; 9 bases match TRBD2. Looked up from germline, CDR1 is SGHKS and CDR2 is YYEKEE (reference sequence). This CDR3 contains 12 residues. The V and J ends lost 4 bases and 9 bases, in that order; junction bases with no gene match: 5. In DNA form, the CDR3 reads TGTGCCAGCAGCGGGGGACTAGCCGTGCAGTACTTC. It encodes CASSGGLAVQYF. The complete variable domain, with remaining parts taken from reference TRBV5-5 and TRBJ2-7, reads DAGVTQSPTHLIKTRGQQVTLRCSPISGHKSVSWYQQVLGQGPQFIFQYYEKEERGRGNFPDRFSARQFPNYSSELNVNALLLGDSALYLCASSGGLAVQYFGPGTRLTVT.

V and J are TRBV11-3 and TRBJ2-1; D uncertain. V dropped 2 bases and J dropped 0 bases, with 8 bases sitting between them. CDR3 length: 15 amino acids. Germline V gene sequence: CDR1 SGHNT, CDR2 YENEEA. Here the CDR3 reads CASSLHSSSYNEQFF. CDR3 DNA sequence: TGTGCCAGCAGCTTACATTCGAGCTCCTACAATGAGCAGTTCTTC.

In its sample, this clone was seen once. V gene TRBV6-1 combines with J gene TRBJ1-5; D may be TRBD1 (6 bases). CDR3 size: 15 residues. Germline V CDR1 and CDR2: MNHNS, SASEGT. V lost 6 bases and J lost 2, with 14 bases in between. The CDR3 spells CASSRDRWGNQPQHF. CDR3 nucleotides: TGTGCCAGCAGCCGCGACAGGTGGGGCAATCAGCCCCAGCATTTT.

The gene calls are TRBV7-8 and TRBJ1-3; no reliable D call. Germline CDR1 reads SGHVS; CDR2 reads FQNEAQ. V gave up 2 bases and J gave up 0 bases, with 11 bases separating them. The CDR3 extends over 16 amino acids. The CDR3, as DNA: TGTGCCAGCAGCTTAAGTGTTCAGAACTCTGGAAACACCATATATTTT. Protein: CASSLSVQNSGNTIYF.

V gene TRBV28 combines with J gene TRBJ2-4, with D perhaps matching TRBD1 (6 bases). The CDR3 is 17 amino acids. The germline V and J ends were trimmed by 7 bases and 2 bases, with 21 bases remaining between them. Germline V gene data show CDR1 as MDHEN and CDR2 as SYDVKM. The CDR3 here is CASKIAHSTGPKNIQYF. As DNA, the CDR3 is TGTGCCAGCAAAATAGCCCATTCCACAGGGCCCAAAAACATTCAGTACTTC.

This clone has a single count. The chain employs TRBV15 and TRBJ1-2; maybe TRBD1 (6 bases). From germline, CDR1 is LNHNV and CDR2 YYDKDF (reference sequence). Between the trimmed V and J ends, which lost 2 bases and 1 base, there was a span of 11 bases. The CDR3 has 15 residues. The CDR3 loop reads CATSRNRDNNYGYTF. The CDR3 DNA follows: TGTGCCACCAGCAGAAATCGGGACAATAACTATGGCTACACCTTC.